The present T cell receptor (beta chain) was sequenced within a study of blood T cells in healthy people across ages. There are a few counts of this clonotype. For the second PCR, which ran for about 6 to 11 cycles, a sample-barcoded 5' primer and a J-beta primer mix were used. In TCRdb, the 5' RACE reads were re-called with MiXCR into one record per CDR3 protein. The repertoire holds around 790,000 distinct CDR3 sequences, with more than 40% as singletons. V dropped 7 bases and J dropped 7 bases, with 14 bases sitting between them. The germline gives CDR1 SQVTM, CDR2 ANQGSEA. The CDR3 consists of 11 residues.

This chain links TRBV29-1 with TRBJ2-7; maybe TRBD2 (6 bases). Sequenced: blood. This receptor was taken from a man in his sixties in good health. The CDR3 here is CSGDGGWEQYF. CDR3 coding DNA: TGCAGCGGGGACGGGGGTTGGGAGCAGTACTTC.